This T cell receptor (beta chain) is drawn from a study of T cell responses to AZD1222 COVID-19 vaccine (dated by TCRdb to the early 2020s). Broadly, across the study: Because spike-specific TCR depth and breadth did not differ between the two schedules, AZD1222 recipients who got a second dose at roughly 4 weeks were pooled with those who got a second dose at roughly 12 weeks. A total of approximately 230 trial participants underwent TCR sequencing, of whom about 210 received two doses of AZD1222 and some 26 received two doses of the MenACWY control vaccine. Trial participants were enrolled by age into subgroups of 18-55, 56-69 and 70-plus years, and around 150, 28 and 57 TCR-sequenced participants, respectively, were included in these subgroups. What the authors observed across the whole study: After two AZD1222 doses, spike-specific TCR breadth and depth were significantly higher than at day 0 and than in MenACWY recipients. Reportedly, close to half of the unique spike-specific TCRs recognized epitopes lying outside the regions that are mutated in the B.1.351 and B.1.1.7 variants. Conclusions about previously exposed vaccinees were limited because only six AZD1222 recipients were SARS-CoV-2 seropositive at baseline. Vaccine-associated CD4 TCRs spanned the whole spike protein, with dominant responses in regions 160-218 and 743-854. Participants were mostly white British and included more females than males, and it was suggested by the authors that clonal diversity may have been underestimated. No day 14 peak-response samples were available, so repertoires were characterized only after the peak T cell response. The 56-69-year group was small, and its depth increase did not reach significance, likely because of low power.

Its CDR3 holds 12 amino acids, cysteine through phenylalanine. Of the read, only the CDR3 DNA is kept; its 36 bases are in frame from base 1. V is pared back by 4 bases and J by 6 bases, with 11 bases lying between the germline termini. The CDR3 regions of human TCRbeta chains were subjected to immunosequencing. The study's own analysis went as follows. TCRs in the repertoires were compared against a reference library of SARS-CoV-2-specific TCRs that had been generated with the MIRA antigen-specificity platform. Breadth was defined as the fraction of unique TCRs that were SARS-CoV-2-associated. Depth was defined as the fraction of total T cells that were SARS-CoV-2-associated. Using the MIRA data, each spike-specific TCR was assigned both to the spike region to which the TCR was reactive and to a CD4 or CD8 class. Log10-transformed breadth and depth values were compared by one-way ANOVA with Sidak's multiple comparisons tests. The clones in this table, taken by TCRdb from immuneACCESS, are in-frame only. Not every clone is retained; where verified, under half of the shortfall comes from an unresolved V gene, and the cause of the rest is unknown. V, J and clone size are those of that table, while D and trimming were read from the DNA. This sample gives around 140,000 clones in total; 92% of them show up just once. The ten most abundant clones make up around 3.6% of the sample.

With regard to this clone: The target of this receptor is not known. No qualities accompany the bases; no much larger clone lies one base away.

This specimen's time point label, interpreted: baseline before first vaccination. Vaccinee samples were obtained from the UK trials COV001 and COV002, which included a single-blind randomized controlled phase 2/3 trial of AZD1222 (ChAdOx1 nCoV-19) in healthy adults. For TCRbeta chain sequencing, PBMC samples were collected from trial participants at day 0 and at day 28 after the second dose. This clonotype was sampled from an adult in good health. The specimen comprised peripheral blood, sampled on day 0 of AZD1222 vaccination. The chain is encoded by TRBV5-3 joined to TRBJ2-7; no D gene call is confident. TRBV5-3 is filed as an ORF, its function uncertain. The sequence in DNA is TGTGCCAGAAGCCACCCGGCGTGCGAGCAGTACTTC. The resulting protein is CARSHPACEQYF.